Each of the 8 T cell receptor beta chains below was sequenced from the same sample in a study of blood T cell repertoires in COVID-19. TCRdb keeps only in-frame clones here, not all; method: immunoSEQ multiplex PCR. The profile shows roughly 290,000 clones, more than 70% of them singletons. Sequencing was carried out using peripheral blood. The receptors were gathered from a woman aged 50 to 65 who had recovered from COVID-19.

The CDR3 nucleotides read TGTGCCAGCAGTTCATCCGACAGGGGAAACATTCAGTACTTC. Translation: CASSSSDRGNIQYF. This chain joins TRBV6-5 and TRBJ2-4; TRBD1 agrees at 8 bases. The CDR3 consists of 14 residues. Trimming at V came to 4 bases and at J to 6 bases, leaving 5 bases not matched to a gene. Germline CDR1 MNHEY, CDR2 SVGAGI.

V is TRBV4-1 and J is TRBJ2-1, with D hard to call. The V end was cut by 5 bases, the J end by 3 bases, with 2 bases between. The CDR3 consists of 11 residues. The germline V gene has CDR1 MGHRA and CDR2 YSYEKL. For the CDR3, the DNA is TGCGCCAGCAGCTACTACAATGAGCAGTTCTTC. This sequence encodes CASSYYNEQFF.

The J gene is TRBJ2-4, the V gene TRBV15, with TRBD1 identical over 9 bases. Germline CDR1 reads LNHNV; CDR2 reads YYDKDF (reference sequence). There are 14 residues in the CDR3. V dropped 3 bases and J dropped 7; count of bases not matched to a gene: 4. This CDR3 is CATSSRDRVNIQYF. In DNA form, the CDR3 reads TGTGCCACCAGCAGCCGGGACAGGGTGAACATTCAGTACTTC.

CDR3 protein: CASGLVGGNGYTF. CDR3 DNA: TGTGCTAGTGGTTTGGTTGGGGGGAATGGCTACACCTTC. The gene calls are TRBV12-5 and TRBJ1-2; possible D gene TRBD1, 5 bases. Trimming cost V 0 bases and J 6 bases, with 8 bases left between them. Looked up from germline, CDR1 is LGHNT and CDR2 is FRNRAP. CDR3 length: 13 amino acids. Full variable domain (outside the CDR3, taken from reference TRBV12-5 and TRBJ1-2): DARVTQTPRHKVTEMGQEVTMRCQPILGHNTVFWYRQTMMQGLELLAYFRNRAPLDDSGMPKDRFSAEMPDATLATLKIQPSEPRDSAVYFCASGLVGGNGYTFGSGTRLTVV.

This clone was counted a single time. The chain combines TRBV5-5 with TRBJ1-2; D not certain. V shed 3 bases and J shed 2 bases, with 11 bases lying between them. CDR3 length: 14 amino acids. CDR1 and CDR2 from the germline V gene are SGHKS and YYEKEE (reference sequence). CDR3 DNA sequence: TGTGCCAGCAGCTACGAGACACCGAACTATGGCTACACCTTC. Encoded protein: CASSYETPNYGYTF.

CDR3 residues: CASSLTEDTEAFF. The CDR3 coding sequence is TGTGCCAGCAGCTTGACAGAGGACACTGAAGCTTTCTTT. V and J are TRBV7-2 and TRBJ1-1; weak D call: TRBD1 (5 bases). The CDR3 is 13 residues long. V was clipped by 3 bases and J by 3 bases, with 8 bases between them. The germline V gene has CDR1 SGHTA and CDR2 FQGNSA.

The chain is built from TRBV14 and TRBJ2-1; TRBD2 agrees at 8 bases. The trim removed 8 bases at V and 8 bases at J, leaving 11 bases unmatched. Germline CDR1 and CDR2: SGHDN and FVKESK. The CDR3 is 14 residues long. CDR3 sequence reads: CASGAGGSIHEQFF. CDR3 bases: TGTGCCAGCGGGGCGGGGGGCTCGATTCATGAGCAGTTCTTC. The full variable domain, its missing parts supplied by reference TRBV14 and TRBJ2-1, is EAGVTQFPSHSVIEKGQTVTLRCDPISGHDNLYWYRRVMGKEIKFLLHFVKESKQDESGMPNNRFLAERTGGTYSTLKVQPAELEDSGVYFCASGAGGSIHEQFFGPGTRLTVL.

The table lists this clone with a count of one. The V and J genes are TRBV28 and TRBJ2-1; D might be TRBD2 (6 bases). The CDR3 has 21 amino acids. V was clipped by 4 bases and J by 0 bases, with 28 bases between them. The germline CDR1 and CDR2 sequences are MDHEN and SYDVKM. The CDR3 sequence is CASSSGREVLSGSSSYNEQFF. CDR3 nucleotide sequence: TGTGCCAGCAGTTCAGGGCGGGAAGTCCTTAGCGGATCAAGCTCCTACAATGAGCAGTTCTTC.